This is a list of T cell receptor beta chains from one sample in a study of T-cell memory formation after mild COVID-19. TCRdb fed the 5' RACE reads into MiXCR, producing one record per CDR3 protein. The sample has a few hundred thousand distinct CDR3 sequences, approximately 20% seen once. Sequenced material: PBMCs or a T cell subset sorted from them (not recorded which). The receptors come from a man aged 18-30 years who had mild COVID-19 (a few samples of this study predate the infection). Cell type and time point are not known. The CDR3 runs from the conserved cysteine through the conserved F or W. D genes are given only for firm matches. Clone size is not always given. Where it is, it says once, few, many or a class for expanded clones.

CDR3nt: TGCAGTGCCAGCGGGGGGGCGGCGAACACTGAAGCTTTCTTT
CDR3aa: CSASGGAANTEAFF
v_gene: TRBV20-1
j_gene: TRBJ1-1
d_gene: -
abundance: -
len: 14

CDR3nt: TGTGCCATCAGTGACAGTACGCAGTATTTT
CDR3aa: CAISDSTQYF
v_gene: TRBV10-3
j_gene: TRBJ2-3
d_gene: -
abundance: -
len: 10

CDR3nt: TGCAGTGCTAGAGTTGAGGGGGGGCTCTTGCAGTATTTT
CDR3aa: CSARVEGGLLQYF
v_gene: TRBV20-1
j_gene: TRBJ2-3
d_gene: -
abundance: few
len: 13

CDR3nt: TGTGCCAGCAGCCAAGTAGGGGCCCTTGAGCAGTTCTTC
CDR3aa: CASSQVGALEQFF
v_gene: TRBV4-2
j_gene: TRBJ2-1
d_gene: -
abundance: -
len: 13

CDR3nt: TGCGCCAGCAGCCAAGACAGGGGGCGCGGACAGCCCCAGCATTTT
CDR3aa: CASSQDRGRGQPQHF
v_gene: TRBV4-1
j_gene: TRBJ1-5
d_gene: TRBD1
abundance: few
len: 15

CDR3nt: TGTGCCAGCAGCCAAGTCGGGGGAGCTACGAACACCGGGGAGCTGTTTTTT
CDR3aa: CASSQVGGATNTGELFF
v_gene: TRBV14
j_gene: TRBJ2-2
d_gene: -
abundance: few
len: 17

CDR3nt: TGTGCCAGCAGCGGGGCGGGGAACACTGAAGCTTTCTTT
CDR3aa: CASSGAGNTEAFF
v_gene: TRBV7-3
j_gene: TRBJ1-1
d_gene: -
abundance: -
len: 13

CDR3nt: TGTGCCAGCAGCTTGGAGGCCAGCACTGAAGCTTTCTTT
CDR3aa: CASSLEASTEAFF
v_gene: TRBV7-3
j_gene: TRBJ1-1
d_gene: -
abundance: -
len: 13

CDR3nt: TGTGCCAGCAGTTTTGCCTCGCGGGGATTTGGTATCGATACGCAGTATTTT
CDR3aa: CASSFASRGFGIDTQYF
v_gene: TRBV12-3/TRBV12-4
j_gene: TRBJ2-3
d_gene: -
abundance: -
len: 17

CDR3nt: TGTGCCAGCAGTGGCAGGAGTTCGGGACAGCCCCAGCATTTT
CDR3aa: CASSGRSSGQPQHF
v_gene: TRBV25-1
j_gene: TRBJ1-5
d_gene: -
abundance: -
len: 14

CDR3nt: TGTGCCAGCCCGGGGAGCTCCTACAATGAGCAGTTCTTC
CDR3aa: CASPGSSYNEQFF
v_gene: TRBV7-2
j_gene: TRBJ2-1
d_gene: -
abundance: -
len: 13

CDR3nt: TGTGCCAGCAGTAGGAGGGCAGGGGTAAGAAATCAGCCCCAGCATTTT
CDR3aa: CASSRRAGVRNQPQHF
v_gene: TRBV6-2/TRBV6-3
j_gene: TRBJ1-5
d_gene: -
abundance: -
len: 16

CDR3nt: TGTGCTAGTGGTCCATCAGGGGCTAGGGATACGCAGTATTTT
CDR3aa: CASGPSGARDTQYF
v_gene: TRBV12-5
j_gene: TRBJ2-3
d_gene: -
abundance: -
len: 14

CDR3nt: TGCAGCGTTGATCTGGGCTCCTACGAGCAGTACTTC
CDR3aa: CSVDLGSYEQYF
v_gene: TRBV29-1
j_gene: TRBJ2-7
d_gene: -
abundance: few
len: 12

CDR3nt: TGTGCCAGCAGCTGGGGGGCCGGGGCCAACGTCCTGACTTTC
CDR3aa: CASSWGAGANVLTF
v_gene: TRBV5-6
j_gene: TRBJ2-6
d_gene: -
abundance: many
len: 14

CDR3nt: TGTGCCAGCAGGGAGTCTGGGACGAGAGGCGGAGAGCAGTACTTC
CDR3aa: CASRESGTRGGEQYF
v_gene: TRBV7-3
j_gene: TRBJ2-7
d_gene: -
abundance: few
len: 15

CDR3nt: TGCAGTGCCCCTAAGCGGGGGTCGGCCACCGGGGAGCTGTTTTTT
CDR3aa: CSAPKRGSATGELFF
v_gene: TRBV20-1
j_gene: TRBJ2-2
d_gene: TRBD2
abundance: many
len: 15

CDR3nt: TGTGCCAGCAGCCAAGGAATCTCGATCAGGGGAGGAACTGAAGCTTTCTTT
CDR3aa: CASSQGISIRGGTEAFF
v_gene: TRBV3-1
j_gene: TRBJ1-1
d_gene: -
abundance: -
len: 17

CDR3nt: TGTGCCAGCAGCCCGGAAAACACCGGGGAGCTGTTTTTT
CDR3aa: CASSPENTGELFF
v_gene: TRBV12-3/TRBV12-4
j_gene: TRBJ2-2
d_gene: -
abundance: many
len: 13

CDR3nt: TGTGCCAGCAGTTACTCTCGGGCAGAAACCACTGAAGCTTTCTTT
CDR3aa: CASSYSRAETTEAFF
v_gene: TRBV6-6
j_gene: TRBJ1-1
d_gene: -
abundance: -
len: 15

CDR3nt: TGTGCCAGCAGTTACTCTGGGGAACAGCCCCAGCATTTT
CDR3aa: CASSYSGEQPQHF
v_gene: TRBV6-2/TRBV6-3
j_gene: TRBJ1-5
d_gene: -
abundance: few
len: 13

CDR3nt: TGCGCCAGCGGCTACCGCTCTGGGGACGAGCAGTACTTC
CDR3aa: CASGYRSGDEQYF
v_gene: TRBV5-1
j_gene: TRBJ2-7
d_gene: -
abundance: few
len: 13

CDR3nt: TGTGCCACCGGACAGCGCCGGGGCACTGAAGCTTTCTTT
CDR3aa: CATGQRRGTEAFF
v_gene: TRBV15
j_gene: TRBJ1-1
d_gene: -
abundance: few
len: 13

CDR3nt: TGCGCCAGCAGCCAAGTGTTGGCCAGGTCGGGGAGGGAGCTGTTTTTT
CDR3aa: CASSQVLARSGRELFF
v_gene: TRBV4-1
j_gene: TRBJ2-2
d_gene: -
abundance: once
len: 16

CDR3nt: TGTGCCAGCAGCCCTCAGGGCACGGGGATCTACGAGCAGTACTTC
CDR3aa: CASSPQGTGIYEQYF
v_gene: TRBV9
j_gene: TRBJ2-7
d_gene: -
abundance: few
len: 15

CDR3nt: TGTGCCAGCAGCCCACAGGGTTCCCTCTATGGCTACACCTTC
CDR3aa: CASSPQGSLYGYTF
v_gene: TRBV3-1
j_gene: TRBJ1-2
d_gene: -
abundance: many
len: 14

CDR3nt: TGTGCCAGCAGTTACTCCCCCGGGAGTGGTCAGCCCCAGCATTTT
CDR3aa: CASSYSPGSGQPQHF
v_gene: TRBV6-5
j_gene: TRBJ1-5
d_gene: -
abundance: few
len: 15